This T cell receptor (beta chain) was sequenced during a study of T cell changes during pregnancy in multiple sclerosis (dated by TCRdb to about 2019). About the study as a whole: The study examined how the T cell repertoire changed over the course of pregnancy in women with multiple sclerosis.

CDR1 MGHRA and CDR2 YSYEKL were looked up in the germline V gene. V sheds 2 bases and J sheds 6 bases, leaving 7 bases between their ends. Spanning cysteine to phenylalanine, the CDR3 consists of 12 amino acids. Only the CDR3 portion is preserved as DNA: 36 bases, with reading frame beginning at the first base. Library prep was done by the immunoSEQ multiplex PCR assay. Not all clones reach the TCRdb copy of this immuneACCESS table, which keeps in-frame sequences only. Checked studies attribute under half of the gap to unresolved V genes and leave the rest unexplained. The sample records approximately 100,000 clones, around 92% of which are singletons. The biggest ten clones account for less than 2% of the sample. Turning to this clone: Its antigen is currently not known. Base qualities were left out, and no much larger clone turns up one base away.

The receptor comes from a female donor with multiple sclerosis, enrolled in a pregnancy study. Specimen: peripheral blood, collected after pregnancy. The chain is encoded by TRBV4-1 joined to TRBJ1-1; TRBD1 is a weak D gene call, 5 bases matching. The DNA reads TGCGCCAGCAGCCAACAGGGTCCTGAAGCTTTCTTT. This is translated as CASSQQGPEAFF.